This is a list of T cell receptor beta chains from one sample in a study of T cells expressing NK-cell markers. With the 5' RACE reads reprocessed, TCRdb shows one record per CDR3 protein and no DNA. This listing includes more than 400,000 distinct CDR3 sequences. The sequenced sample consisted of blood T cells: a sorted CD56 or NKG2C T cell subset, CD4+ or CD8+ T cells, or bulk PBMC T cells (not recorded which). Receptors were obtained from a woman between 18 and 70 years old in good health. Each CDR3 is given with its conserved first and last residue.

V gene: TRBV12-3/TRBV12-4
J gene: TRBJ2-1
CDR3 protein: CASSSRVLAGENEQFF

V gene: TRBV9
J gene: TRBJ2-1
CDR3 protein: CASSVEGSGGPYNEQFF

V gene: TRBV5-1
J gene: TRBJ2-3
CDR3 protein: CASSLDGSVTSTDTQYF

V gene: TRBV6-1
J gene: TRBJ2-5
CDR3 protein: CASSMTSGVKTQYF

V gene: TRBV7-9
J gene: TRBJ2-5
CDR3 protein: CASSLVVLQETQYF

V gene: TRBV27
J gene: TRBJ2-2
CDR3 protein: CASSSDYLNTGELFF

V gene: TRBV4-2
J gene: TRBJ2-7
CDR3 protein: CASSPRLAGDYEQYF

V gene: TRBV12-3/TRBV12-4
J gene: TRBJ1-2
CDR3 protein: CASSHNRLTGYGYTF

V gene: TRBV11-1
J gene: TRBJ2-7
CDR3 protein: CASSEPASGNPYEQYF

V gene: TRBV6-2/TRBV6-3
J gene: TRBJ2-1
CDR3 protein: CASSYPFRLGGDNEQFF

V gene: TRBV20-1
J gene: TRBJ1-5
CDR3 protein: CSARSRGLQPQHF

V gene: TRBV5-5
J gene: TRBJ2-7
CDR3 protein: CASSTDGTLFREQYF

V gene: TRBV5-1
J gene: TRBJ1-6
CDR3 protein: CASSLGFGSPLHF

V gene: TRBV29-1
J gene: TRBJ2-3
CDR3 protein: CNVEAGLWDSTDTQYF

V gene: TRBV7-3
J gene: TRBJ2-1
CDR3 protein: CASSLNIRTNEQFF

V gene: TRBV3-1
J gene: TRBJ1-4
CDR3 protein: CASGSEGLREKLFF

V gene: TRBV12-3/TRBV12-4
J gene: TRBJ1-2
CDR3 protein: CASSKTGYDYGYTF

V gene: TRBV6-1
J gene: TRBJ1-6
CDR3 protein: CASSILPGQKNSPLHF

V gene: TRBV27
J gene: TRBJ2-7
CDR3 protein: CASSPLMGRFSEQYF

V gene: TRBV7-2
J gene: TRBJ2-3
CDR3 protein: CASSLGQGLGDTQYF

V gene: TRBV7-9
J gene: TRBJ2-5
CDR3 protein: CASSLVAQTEETQCF

V gene: TRBV30
J gene: TRBJ2-7
CDR3 protein: CAWSVSSGRSTYEQYF

V gene: TRBV6-5
J gene: TRBJ1-5
CDR3 protein: CASSSQIWGNDQPQHF

V gene: TRBV20-1
J gene: TRBJ2-1
CDR3 protein: CSASLANEQFF

V gene: TRBV11-3
J gene: TRBJ2-1
CDR3 protein: CASSSRTSGRADEQFF

V gene: TRBV6-5
J gene: TRBJ1-4
CDR3 protein: CASSYLGGLEEKLFF

V gene: TRBV6-5
J gene: TRBJ1-2
CDR3 protein: CASRTGDWGYTF

V gene: TRBV5-4
J gene: TRBJ2-6
CDR3 protein: CASTAVGIEANVLTF

V gene: TRBV7-2
J gene: TRBJ2-5
CDR3 protein: CASTVSYETQYF

V gene: TRBV15
J gene: TRBJ1-2
CDR3 protein: CATSSDRRAYGYTF

V gene: TRBV6-5
J gene: TRBJ1-1
CDR3 protein: CASSYIGGAEAFF

V gene: TRBV4-3
J gene: TRBJ2-3
CDR3 protein: CASSGTGDTQYF

V gene: TRBV20-1
J gene: TRBJ1-1
CDR3 protein: CSARDVRTLNTEAFF

V gene: TRBV28
J gene: TRBJ1-6
CDR3 protein: CASSFVQLGLSSYNSPLHF

V gene: TRBV29-1
J gene: TRBJ2-1
CDR3 protein: CSVPTGGGQFF

V gene: TRBV6-1
J gene: TRBJ2-6
CDR3 protein: CASSEDVSGANVLTF

V gene: TRBV6-5
J gene: TRBJ2-3
CDR3 protein: CASSYSRDSTDTQYF

V gene: TRBV14
J gene: TRBJ2-3
CDR3 protein: CASSQDMGPDTQYF

V gene: TRBV6-5
J gene: TRBJ2-7
CDR3 protein: CASSYGLNYEQYF

V gene: TRBV12-3/TRBV12-4
J gene: TRBJ1-1
CDR3 protein: CASSFTLRDRDTEAFF

V gene: TRBV10-3
J gene: TRBJ2-4
CDR3 protein: CAISAVGGSAKNIQYF

V gene: TRBV14
J gene: TRBJ2-1
CDR3 protein: CASSLSSGSAVLFYNEQFF

V gene: TRBV12-3/TRBV12-4
J gene: TRBJ2-3
CDR3 protein: CASSATRSGQYF

V gene: TRBV3-1
J gene: TRBJ2-3
CDR3 protein: CASSQEGGTSDKTDTQYF

V gene: TRBV15
J gene: TRBJ2-2
CDR3 protein: CATTGGTRNTGELFF

V gene: TRBV7-2
J gene: TRBJ2-2
CDR3 protein: CASSLGGGASGELFF

V gene: TRBV7-8
J gene: TRBJ1-1
CDR3 protein: CASSPPGQYTEAFF

V gene: TRBV12-3/TRBV12-4
J gene: TRBJ1-1
CDR3 protein: CASSKGQGLNTEAFF

V gene: TRBV6-4
J gene: TRBJ1-6
CDR3 protein: CASRDRGLYSPLHF

V gene: TRBV19
J gene: TRBJ1-5
CDR3 protein: CARIPYQPQHF

V gene: TRBV7-9
J gene: TRBJ2-7
CDR3 protein: CASSPGQGNEQYF

V gene: TRBV7-9
J gene: TRBJ2-2
CDR3 protein: CASSLSAGNTGELFF

V gene: TRBV6-5
J gene: TRBJ2-3
CDR3 protein: CASSYSLAGSGTQYF

V gene: TRBV20-1
J gene: TRBJ2-6
CDR3 protein: CSARDHPSGANVLTF